The rows below give T cell receptor beta chains drawn from one sample of a study of regulatory T cells in long-lasting Graves disease. TCRdb ran MiXCR on the multiplex PCR reads and lists one entry per CDR3 protein. The data contain hundreds of thousands of distinct CDR3 sequences, roughly 15% of them singletons. The same data also contributed to another study, on T cells in Graves' hyperthyroidism and ophthalmopathy.

Sequenced material: peripheral blood mononuclear cells (PBMCs), taken at new diagnosis, from a patient treated with antithyroid drugs. These receptors were taken from a man aged 18 to 35 with Graves disease. Each CDR3 is given with its conserved first and last residue. Each record gives: clone size, J gene, V gene, D gene, CDR3 DNA, CDR3 protein. The D gene is left open where the match is weak. Not all rows give a size; the values are once, few, many and, for expanded clones, a class.

abundance: -
j_gene: TRBJ2-2
v_gene: TRBV5-1
d_gene: -
CDR3nt: TGCGCCAGCAGCTTGTTGGAACAGGGCGTAACCGGGGAGCTGTTTTTT
CDR3aa: CASSLLEQGVTGELFF

abundance: -
j_gene: TRBJ2-2
v_gene: TRBV5-6
d_gene: TRBD2
CDR3nt: TGTGCCAGCAGCACCGGGACTAGCGGATACACCGGGGAGCTGTTTTTT
CDR3aa: CASSTGTSGYTGELFF

abundance: many
j_gene: TRBJ2-2
v_gene: TRBV15
d_gene: -
CDR3nt: TGTGCCACCAGCAGAGGACCCGGTACTACAAGTACCGGGGAGCTGTTTTTT
CDR3aa: CATSRGPGTTSTGELFF

abundance: many
j_gene: TRBJ2-5
v_gene: TRBV15
d_gene: TRBD2
CDR3nt: TGTGCCACCAGCAGAGATTATGAGGGACTAGCGGGCAGGGCGGAGACCCAGTACTTC
CDR3aa: CATSRDYEGLAGRAETQYF

abundance: few
j_gene: TRBJ1-6
v_gene: TRBV6-2/TRBV6-3
d_gene: -
CDR3nt: TGTGCCAGCAGTTCCCCACAGATTTCACCCCTCCACTTT
CDR3aa: CASSSPQISPLHF

abundance: -
j_gene: TRBJ1-2
v_gene: TRBV20-1
d_gene: -
CDR3nt: TGCAGTGCTAGTAATCGGGGGAAGAGGAACTATGGCTACACCTTC
CDR3aa: CSASNRGKRNYGYTF

abundance: many
j_gene: TRBJ2-7
v_gene: TRBV11-2
d_gene: -
CDR3nt: TGTGCCAGCAGCTTAGGGCCAGCCCGCTCCTACGAGCAGTACTTC
CDR3aa: CASSLGPARSYEQYF

abundance: many
j_gene: TRBJ2-7
v_gene: TRBV20-1
d_gene: -
CDR3nt: TGCAGTGCTAGAGATCAACTCCGCAGGGTCGGGGCCTCCTACGAGCAGTACTTC
CDR3aa: CSARDQLRRVGASYEQYF

abundance: many
j_gene: TRBJ1-1
v_gene: TRBV5-1
d_gene: -
CDR3nt: TGCGCCAGCAGCTTAACCGACATAGAAGCTTTCTTT
CDR3aa: CASSLTDIEAFF

abundance: -
j_gene: TRBJ1-2
v_gene: TRBV20-1
d_gene: -
CDR3nt: TGCAGTGCTAGAGATCGGGGGGTCCCTCTACCTTATGGCTACACCTTC
CDR3aa: CSARDRGVPLPYGYTF

abundance: few
j_gene: TRBJ2-2
v_gene: TRBV6-1
d_gene: -
CDR3nt: TGTGCCAGCAGTGAAGTTGGGGTGGGGAGCACCGGGGAGCTGTTTTTT
CDR3aa: CASSEVGVGSTGELFF

abundance: many
j_gene: TRBJ2-6
v_gene: TRBV2
d_gene: -
CDR3nt: TGTGCCAGCAGTGAAAGCCCTGGGGCCAACGTCCTGACTTTC
CDR3aa: CASSESPGANVLTF

abundance: -
j_gene: TRBJ2-3
v_gene: TRBV5-1
d_gene: -
CDR3nt: TGCGCCAGCGCCGGGGGACCTGGCACAGATACGCAGTATTTT
CDR3aa: CASAGGPGTDTQYF

abundance: many
j_gene: TRBJ1-3
v_gene: TRBV15
d_gene: TRBD1
CDR3nt: TGTGCCACCAGCAGAGATGGACAGGGAGCGCTCGGAAACACCATATATTTT
CDR3aa: CATSRDGQGALGNTIYF

abundance: many
j_gene: TRBJ2-7
v_gene: TRBV27
d_gene: TRBD2
CDR3nt: TGTGCCAGCAGCTTACTCGGGACTAGCGGGAGCTACGAGCAGTACTTC
CDR3aa: CASSLLGTSGSYEQYF

abundance: -
j_gene: TRBJ2-7
v_gene: TRBV30
d_gene: -
CDR3nt: TGTGCCTGGGACCCCCAGACCGGCTACGAGCAGTACTTC
CDR3aa: CAWDPQTGYEQYF

abundance: -
j_gene: TRBJ1-2
v_gene: TRBV15
d_gene: -
CDR3nt: TGTGCCACAACTCCGGGACCTTCTTTTGGCTACACCTTC
CDR3aa: CATTPGPSFGYTF

abundance: many
j_gene: TRBJ2-1
v_gene: TRBV6-1
d_gene: TRBD2
CDR3nt: TGTGCCAGCAGCCCCTCTAGCGGGGTCAATGAGCAGTTCTTC
CDR3aa: CASSPSSGVNEQFF

abundance: many
j_gene: TRBJ1-2
v_gene: TRBV28
d_gene: TRBD1
CDR3nt: TGTGCCAGCAGTTATTTAGGGGGCAGAGGTGGCTACACCTTC
CDR3aa: CASSYLGGRGGYTF

abundance: once
j_gene: TRBJ2-1
v_gene: TRBV5-6
d_gene: TRBD2
CDR3nt: TGTGCCAGCAGCTTAAGTAGCGGGAGGTTCACCTACAATGAGCAGTTCTTC
CDR3aa: CASSLSSGRFTYNEQFF

abundance: -
j_gene: TRBJ1-5
v_gene: TRBV5-1
d_gene: -
CDR3nt: TGCGCCAGCAGCTTCGGGGGATCTGAGCCCCAGCATTTT
CDR3aa: CASSFGGSEPQHF

abundance: -
j_gene: TRBJ1-1
v_gene: TRBV14
d_gene: -
CDR3nt: TGTGCCAGCAGCCAAACCCTCGTCACTGAAGCTTTCTTT
CDR3aa: CASSQTLVTEAFF

abundance: many
j_gene: TRBJ2-5
v_gene: TRBV2
d_gene: TRBD2
CDR3nt: TGTGCCAGCGAACCTCTAGCGGGAGGTGTTGGAGAGACCCAGTACTTC
CDR3aa: CASEPLAGGVGETQYF

abundance: -
j_gene: TRBJ1-1
v_gene: TRBV18
d_gene: TRBD1
CDR3nt: TGTGCCAGCTCCCTCGACAGGGGTAACTGGGGCACTGAAGCTTTCTTT
CDR3aa: CASSLDRGNWGTEAFF

abundance: many
j_gene: TRBJ1-1
v_gene: TRBV3-1
d_gene: -
CDR3nt: TGTGCCAGCAGCCAAAGGCTTTCGGCTTCCAACACTGAAGCTTTCTTT
CDR3aa: CASSQRLSASNTEAFF

abundance: many
j_gene: TRBJ2-7
v_gene: TRBV30
d_gene: TRBD1
CDR3nt: TGTGCCTGGAGTACCGGGACAGGACCTTACGAGCAGTACTTC
CDR3aa: CAWSTGTGPYEQYF

abundance: many
j_gene: TRBJ1-5
v_gene: TRBV5-1
d_gene: -
CDR3nt: TGCGCCAGCAGCTTGAGTGGGACAACGAATCAGCCCCAGCATTTT
CDR3aa: CASSLSGTTNQPQHF

abundance: many
j_gene: TRBJ2-1
v_gene: TRBV7-2
d_gene: TRBD2
CDR3nt: TGTGCCAGCAGCTTGGCGGGAGGATCTAACTACAATGAGCAGTTCTTC
CDR3aa: CASSLAGGSNYNEQFF

abundance: many
j_gene: TRBJ2-5
v_gene: TRBV7-3
d_gene: TRBD1
CDR3nt: TGTGCCAGCAGCTTCGGGACAGGGCTAGGAGAGACCCAGTACTTC
CDR3aa: CASSFGTGLGETQYF

abundance: many
j_gene: TRBJ2-4
v_gene: TRBV6-2/TRBV6-3
d_gene: TRBD1
CDR3nt: TGTGCCAGCAGTTACCCAGTTACAGGGGTGGCCAAAAACATTCAGTACTTC
CDR3aa: CASSYPVTGVAKNIQYF

abundance: many
j_gene: TRBJ1-5
v_gene: TRBV28
d_gene: -
CDR3nt: TGTGCCAGCAGGGCCAATCAGCCCCAGCATTTT
CDR3aa: CASRANQPQHF

abundance: -
j_gene: TRBJ1-1
v_gene: TRBV18
d_gene: -
CDR3nt: TGTGCCAGCTTAACCGGGAGGGGCACTGAAGCTTTCTTT
CDR3aa: CASLTGRGTEAFF

abundance: -
j_gene: TRBJ2-3
v_gene: TRBV29-1
d_gene: -
CDR3nt: TGCAGCGTTGAAGATCGGACAGCCCTAAGATTCGATACGCAGTATTTT
CDR3aa: CSVEDRTALRFDTQYF

abundance: few
j_gene: TRBJ2-7
v_gene: TRBV29-1
d_gene: TRBD1
CDR3nt: TGCAGCGCGGGGACAGGGGACTCCTACGAGCAGTACTTC
CDR3aa: CSAGTGDSYEQYF

abundance: many
j_gene: TRBJ1-4
v_gene: TRBV3-1
d_gene: -
CDR3nt: TGTGCCAGCAGCCAAGTATCAGGGAATGAAAAACTGTTTTTT
CDR3aa: CASSQVSGNEKLFF

abundance: few
j_gene: TRBJ2-1
v_gene: TRBV20-1
d_gene: TRBD1
CDR3nt: TGCAGTGCTAGAGATCGGGCTAGGGGGCTGGATGAGCAGTTCTTC
CDR3aa: CSARDRARGLDEQFF

abundance: -
j_gene: TRBJ2-7
v_gene: TRBV20-1
d_gene: -
CDR3nt: TGCAGTGCCACCGTTTTAGGACCGCAAGGCTCCTACGAGCAGTACTTC
CDR3aa: CSATVLGPQGSYEQYF

abundance: -
j_gene: TRBJ1-2
v_gene: TRBV10-3
d_gene: -
CDR3nt: TGTGCCATCAGTGAATCACTCCCAGCGGCGGGGGTCTATGGCTACACCTTC
CDR3aa: CAISESLPAAGVYGYTF

abundance: many
j_gene: TRBJ2-7
v_gene: TRBV13
d_gene: -
CDR3nt: TGTGCCAGCAGCTTAGCACAGGAGCACTCCTACGAGCAGTACTTC
CDR3aa: CASSLAQEHSYEQYF

abundance: -
j_gene: TRBJ1-2
v_gene: TRBV30
d_gene: -
CDR3nt: TGTGCCTGGAGTGTAGGGCACTCAGGAGGCTACACCTTC
CDR3aa: CAWSVGHSGGYTF

abundance: -
j_gene: TRBJ1-2
v_gene: TRBV5-1
d_gene: -
CDR3nt: TGCGCCAGCAGCTTGGGACAACATCCGGTCAATGGCTACACCTTC
CDR3aa: CASSLGQHPVNGYTF

abundance: many
j_gene: TRBJ2-7
v_gene: TRBV5-1
d_gene: TRBD2
CDR3nt: TGCGCCAGCAGCTTGGATCAGCGCCAAGCGGGGGAGCAGTACTTC
CDR3aa: CASSLDQRQAGEQYF

abundance: many
j_gene: TRBJ1-1
v_gene: TRBV7-9
d_gene: -
CDR3nt: TGTGCCAGCAGCTTTTCCCGGACAAACTCCCTTTACAAAGCTTTCTTT
CDR3aa: CASSFSRTNSLYKAFF

abundance: few
j_gene: TRBJ1-1
v_gene: TRBV27
d_gene: TRBD1
CDR3nt: TGTGCCAGCAGTTTATCTACAGGGGGGATGAACACTGAAGCTTTCTTT
CDR3aa: CASSLSTGGMNTEAFF

abundance: few
j_gene: TRBJ1-4
v_gene: TRBV9
d_gene: -
CDR3nt: TGTGCCAGCAGCGTAGGGCAGGGGCTGGAAAAACTGTTTTTT
CDR3aa: CASSVGQGLEKLFF

abundance: many
j_gene: TRBJ2-3
v_gene: TRBV5-1
d_gene: -
CDR3nt: TGCGCCAGCAGCGTACTCAGCGGCACAGATACGCAGTATTTT
CDR3aa: CASSVLSGTDTQYF

abundance: -
j_gene: TRBJ1-4
v_gene: TRBV7-9
d_gene: TRBD1
CDR3nt: TGTGCCAGCAGCTTGATTGCGGGACAGGGTGATGAAAAACTGTTTTTT
CDR3aa: CASSLIAGQGDEKLFF

abundance: many
j_gene: TRBJ2-7
v_gene: TRBV3-1
d_gene: -
CDR3nt: TGTGCCAGCAGCCAAGTAAGAGGGGCGTCCGAGCAGTACTTC
CDR3aa: CASSQVRGASEQYF

abundance: many
j_gene: TRBJ2-7
v_gene: TRBV7-8
d_gene: -
CDR3nt: TGTGCCAGCAGCTTAGGTCGGGGCTGGTCCTACGAGCAGTACTTC
CDR3aa: CASSLGRGWSYEQYF

abundance: -
j_gene: TRBJ2-1
v_gene: TRBV6-1
d_gene: TRBD1
CDR3nt: TGTGCCAGCAGCTCGCAGGGGGCAGGGGGGAATGAGCAGTTCTTC
CDR3aa: CASSSQGAGGNEQFF

abundance: -
j_gene: TRBJ2-1
v_gene: TRBV20-1
d_gene: TRBD2
CDR3nt: TGCAGTGCTAGAGAGAATCTGGGCCTGACTGGCGGGAGGGTCTATGAGCAGTTCTTC
CDR3aa: CSARENLGLTGGRVYEQFF

abundance: many
j_gene: TRBJ2-1
v_gene: TRBV30
d_gene: -
CDR3nt: TGTGCCTGGTCGACGGGCCACCTCAATGAGCAGTTCTTC
CDR3aa: CAWSTGHLNEQFF

abundance: -
j_gene: TRBJ2-3
v_gene: TRBV9
d_gene: TRBD2
CDR3nt: TGTGCCAGCAGCTCCTCCCCCCTAGCGGCGGTGGGGAATACGCAGTATTTT
CDR3aa: CASSSSPLAAVGNTQYF

abundance: -
j_gene: TRBJ1-5
v_gene: TRBV28
d_gene: -
CDR3nt: TGTGCCAGCAGTTTCCGAGCAGGGGCCCAAACCCAGCCCCAGCATTTT
CDR3aa: CASSFRAGAQTQPQHF

abundance: many
j_gene: TRBJ2-3
v_gene: TRBV12-3/TRBV12-4
d_gene: TRBD2
CDR3nt: TGTGCCAGCAGCCGAACTAGCGGGAGTAAAAATACGCAGTATTTT
CDR3aa: CASSRTSGSKNTQYF